These 26 T cell receptor beta chains were all obtained from the same sample, sequenced in a study of Ad26.COV2.S vaccination and SARS-CoV-2 variants. As for treatment: around 19 received Ad26.COV2.S at low or high dose, single or two shots; about five received placebo; per-sample allocation not given. Samples analyzed were those drawn on day 63 after the first vaccine or placebo injection. Repertoires were generated with immunoSEQ multiplex PCR, while TCRdb's copy carries only in-frame clones and drops some. Found here are roughly 350,000 clones, about 87% of them singletons; the top ten hold approximately 5.9%. The specimen comprised peripheral blood, sampled in a trial of Ad26.COV2.S vaccine versus placebo. These TCRs come from a person between 18 and 65 years old who received the Ad26.COV2.S COVID-19 vaccine or a placebo.

The chain couples TRBV7-9 to TRBJ2-2; 12 bases match TRBD2. CDR1 and CDR2 (germline): SEHNR, FQNEAQ (reference sequence). J was trimmed by 5 bases and V by 6 bases; bases with no gene match: 13. This CDR3 is built from 18 residues. The CDR3 nucleotides read TGTGCCAGCAGTTCCGCCGGACTAGCGGGAAGCAAAACCGGGGAGCTGTTTTTT. It translates to CASSSAGLAGSKTGELFF.

The J gene is TRBJ1-5, the V gene TRBV6-5, with 7 nucleotides matching TRBD1. Germline CDR1 reads MNHEY; CDR2 reads SVGAGI. V was clipped by 8 bases and J by 6 bases; unmatched bases: 10. The CDR3 loop spans 14 amino acids. Written as DNA, the CDR3 is TGTGCCAGCGACAACAGGGGTCGCGTTCAGCCCCAGCATTTT. Its protein is CASDNRGRVQPQHF.

This sequence joins TRBV6-2 or TRBV6-3 and TRBJ2-5; 15 bases match TRBD2. Germline CDR1 and CDR2: MNHEY and SVGEGT. With 0 bases clipped from V and 5 bases from J, the junction kept 13 bases outside the gene matches. CDR3 length: 20 amino acids. CDR3: CASSYSGLAGGTQQMETQYF. The CDR3, as DNA: TGTGCCAGCAGTTACTCGGGACTAGCGGGGGGTACCCAACAAATGGAGACCCAGTACTTC.

CDR3 nucleotides: TGTGCCAGCAGTCCCGGGACTAGTGTCGGGGAGCTGTTTTTT. The encoded protein is CASSPGTSVGELFF. This sequence joins TRBV7-2 and TRBJ2-2; TRBD2 aligns across 8 bases. V shed 6 bases and J 7 bases; nucleotides not matched to a gene: 7. Germline assignment: CDR1 SGHTA and CDR2 FQGNSA. The CDR3 loop spans 14 amino acids.

The rearrangement joins TRBV30 to TRBJ1-4; no definite D call. The germline V and J ends were trimmed by 3 bases and 6 bases, with 8 bases remaining between them. The V gene's germline CDR1 is GTSNPN and CDR2 SVGIG (reference sequence). The CDR3 is 12 amino acids. The CDR3 DNA follows: TGTGCCTGGAGGGGTATTGATGAAAAACTGTTTTTT. It encodes CAWRGIDEKLFF.

The chain combines TRBV25-1 with TRBJ1-2, with 8 bases matching TRBD1. This CDR3 is 15 amino acids long. Trimming cost V 4 bases and J 6 bases; bases outside gene matches: 10. Looked up from germline, CDR1 is MGHDK and CDR2 is SYGVNS. The DNA for the CDR3 is TGTGCCAGCAGTGCTAATACAGGGGGAGGAGATGGCTACACCTTC. Residues: CASSANTGGGDGYTF.

The chain has TRBV5-1 and TRBJ1-5; D not certain. This CDR3 is built from 14 residues. Germline CDR1 and CDR2: SGHRS and YFSETQ. V was clipped by 4 bases and J by 1 base, with 9 bases between them. CDR3 residues: CASSPGPSNQPQHF. CDR3 nucleotide sequence: TGCGCCAGCAGCCCCGGGCCGAGCAATCAGCCCCAGCATTTT.

CDR3: CASRGPDIFEQYF. The CDR3, as DNA: TGTGCCAGTAGAGGACCGGACATCTTCGAGCAGTACTTC. The gene calls are TRBV19 and TRBJ2-7; D possibly corresponds to TRBD1 (5 bases). The CDR3 runs to 13 residues. Trimming pared 6 bases from V and 6 bases from J, leaving 15 bases between. Germline CDR1 is LNHDA and CDR2 is SQIVND (reference sequence).

The V and J genes are TRBV6-5 and TRBJ1-1; D not resolved. The CDR3 runs 14 residues. The V end was cut by 4 bases, the J end by 2 bases, with 11 bases between. Germline CDR1 MNHEY, CDR2 SVGAGI. CDR3 protein: CASSWEPVNTEAFF. DNA for the CDR3: TGTGCCAGCAGTTGGGAGCCCGTCAACACTGAAGCTTTCTTT.

The chain combines TRBV10-3 with TRBJ1-2; D is uncertain. Germline V CDR1 and CDR2: ENHRY, SYGVKD. The CDR3 totals 14 residues. Trimming pared 3 bases from V and 0 bases from J, leaving 8 bases between. The DNA of the CDR3 is TGTGCCATCAGTGACTATACGGCTAACTATGGCTACACCTTC. Protein sequence: CAISDYTANYGYTF.

This clone appeared a single time. The chain couples TRBV28 to TRBJ2-7, with no clear D. Germline V gene data show CDR1 as MDHEN and CDR2 as SYDVKM. V was clipped by 8 bases and J by 2 bases, with 10 bases between them. This CDR3 region has 12 residues. CDR3 nucleotide sequence: TGTGCCAGCGGCCTCGGCACCTACGAGCAGTACTTC. Its translation is CASGLGTYEQYF. Drawing the rest from reference TRBV28 and TRBJ2-7, the complete variable domain is DVKVTQSSRYLVKRTGEKVFLECVQDMDHENMFWYRQDPGLGLRLIYFSYDVKMKEKGDIPEGYSVSREKKERFSLILESASTNQTSMYLCASGLGTYEQYFGPGTRLTVT.

CDR3 DNA: TGTGCCAGCAGTTACCAGGGGGCTGGATATGGCTACACCTTC. It yields the protein CASSYQGAGYGYTF. The chain recombines TRBV6-5 with TRBJ1-2, with 8 bases fitting TRBD1. J lost 5 bases, V lost 2 bases, and 4 bases had no gene match. The CDR3 sequence is 14 residues long. Per germline, CDR1 MNHEY and CDR2 SVGAGI.

The genes are TRBV6-5 and TRBJ2-6; no reliable D call. The CDR3 is 15 residues long. CDR1 MNHEY and CDR2 SVGAGI come from the germline V gene. Trimming cost V 2 bases and J 3 bases, with 8 bases left between them. For the CDR3, the DNA is TGTGCCAGCAGTTACGGGGTCGGTGGGGCCAACGTCCTGACTTTC. It is translated as CASSYGVGGANVLTF.

J is TRBJ2-7 and V is TRBV5-6; possibly TRBD2 for D (6 bases). There are 12 residues in the CDR3. Trimming cost V 6 bases and J 4 bases, with 11 bases left between them. Germline CDR1 and CDR2: SGHDT and YYEEEE. CDR3 bases: TGTGCCAGCACCCGACTAGAGTACGAGCAGTACTTC. Its translation: CASTRLEYEQYF.

V and J are TRBV12-5 and TRBJ1-2, with D maybe TRBD1 (5 bases). The CDR3 runs to 13 residues. The germline CDR1 and CDR2 sequences are LGHNT and FRNRAP. The germline V and J ends were trimmed by 4 bases and 8 bases, with 14 bases remaining between them. The CDR3 DNA sequence: TGTGCTAGTGGTTCGTCAGGGAATTTCGGCTACACCTTC. Its translation: CASGSSGNFGYTF.

This chain joins TRBV29-1 and TRBJ2-3; D gene ambiguous. The V gene's germline CDR1 is SQVTM and CDR2 ANQGSEA. The CDR3 has 11 amino acids. V lost 2 bases and J 3 bases, leaving 3 bases between the germline ends. CDR3 nucleotide sequence: TGCAGCGTTGAATCTACAGATACGCAGTATTTT. Its translation is CSVESTDTQYF.

The V call is TRBV5-4, the J call TRBJ2-1; 8 positions agree with TRBD2. Germline CDR1 and CDR2: SGHNT and YYREEE (reference sequence). The CDR3 has 14 residues. The trim removed 10 bases at V and 5 bases at J, leaving 11 bases unmatched. CDR3 sequence reads: CAQHGNSGNNEQFF. The CDR3 coding sequence is TGTGCCCAGCACGGCAATAGCGGGAACAATGAGCAGTTCTTC. Together with reference TRBV5-4 and TRBJ2-1, the CDR3 gives the full variable domain: ETGVTQSPTHLIKTRGQQVTLRCSSQSGHNTVSWYQQALGQGPQFIFQYYREEENGRGNFPPRFSGLQFPNYSSELNVNALELDDSALYLCAQHGNSGNNEQFFGPGTRLTVL.

In its sample, this clone was seen once. V usage is TRBV16 and J usage is TRBJ1-2; 9 bases map to TRBD1. Germline CDR1 and CDR2: KGHSY and FQNENV. V was clipped by 2 bases and J by 3 bases; unmatched bases: 13. This CDR3 contains 18 residues. CDR3 DNA sequence: TGTGCCAGCAGCCAACCGCTCCAGGGGACAGGGACTTACTATGGCTACACCTTC. Protein sequence: CASSQPLQGTGTYYGYTF.

The V gene is TRBV7-2, the J gene TRBJ1-5; D unresolved. V lost 4 bases, J lost 0 bases, and 4 bases lay in between. CDR1 is SGHTA and CDR2 is FQGNSA in the germline V gene. The CDR3 contains 13 residues. CDR3 nucleotides: TGTGCCAGCAGCTCCGGTAGCAATCAGCCCCAGCATTTT. It yields the protein CASSSGSNQPQHF.

The V call is TRBV11-3, the J call TRBJ2-3, with 7 positions matching TRBD2. Germline lookup yields CDR1 SGHNT and CDR2 YENEEA. Trimming at V came to 5 bases and at J to 0 bases, leaving 5 bases not matched to a gene. The CDR3 spans 15 residues. CDR3 residues: CASSLISGSTDTQYF. DNA of the CDR3: TGTGCCAGCAGCCTCATTAGCGGGAGCACAGATACGCAGTATTTT.

The chain recombines TRBV7-2 with TRBJ1-5, with TRBD1 as a possible D gene (5 bases). This CDR3 region has 15 residues. V was pared by 6 bases and J by 0 bases, with 12 bases between. The germline gives CDR1 SGHTA, CDR2 FQGNSA. Written as DNA, the CDR3 is TGTGCCAGCAGTCGAGGGACCGATAGCAATCAGCCCCAGCATTTT. This encodes CASSRGTDSNQPQHF.

This chain joins TRBV27 and TRBJ2-7, with D possibly being TRBD1 (5 bases). V lost 6 bases and J 3 bases, leaving 21 bases between the germline ends. CDR3 length equals 16 residues. From germline, CDR1 is MNHEY and CDR2 SMNVEV (reference sequence). This CDR3 reads CASRPQGGAGDYEQYF. The CDR3 bases are TGTGCCAGCAGGCCCCAGGGTGGGGCAGGAGACTACGAGCAGTACTTC.

This clone was detected only once. The chain recombines TRBV3-1 (or the pseudogene TRBV3-2) with TRBJ2-3; 9 bases agree with TRBD2. V lost 3 bases, J lost 4 bases, and 8 bases stayed unmatched. This CDR3 is 16 amino acids long. CDR1 and CDR2 from the germline V gene are LGHDT and YNNKEL (reference sequence). This CDR3 is CASSHGHSGGSDTQYF. The DNA for the CDR3 is TGTGCCAGCAGCCACGGCCATAGCGGGGGTTCAGATACGCAGTATTTT.

This clone was detected once. The J gene is TRBJ2-7, the V gene TRBV5-1; 12 positions agree with TRBD2. The germline CDR1 and CDR2 sequences are SGHRS and YFSETQ. The V and J ends lost 4 bases and 6 bases, in that order; junction bases with no gene match: 8. The length of the CDR3 is 15 residues. The CDR3 DNA reads as TGCGCCAGCAGCCCTAGCGGGAGGGCCGAACTCGAGCAGTACTTC. Translation: CASSPSGRAELEQYF.

The rearrangement uses TRBV19 and TRBJ2-3; 7 positions agree with TRBD2. The CDR3 contains 14 residues. J gave up 4 bases and V 3 bases, and 4 bases lay outside the gene matches. The germline V gene has CDR1 LNHDA and CDR2 SQIVND (reference sequence). DNA of the CDR3: TGTGCCAGTAGTATGGGAGGGAGCGCAGATACGCAGTATTTT. The encoded protein is CASSMGGSADTQYF.

This clone turned up a few times. This rearrangement joins TRBV24-1 to TRBJ2-2; D ambiguous. The CDR3 has 15 amino acids. CDR1 and CDR2 (germline): KGHDR, SFDVKD. Trimming stripped 12 bases from V and 7 bases from J, with 23 bases between. The CDR3 sequence: CAPGRSTLYGGELFF. CDR3 nucleotide sequence: TGTGCCCCAGGAAGGAGTACCCTCTACGGCGGGGAGCTGTTTTTT.